The source of this TCR beta chain is a study of T cell repertoires in cytomegalovirus infection. Across the study: Recently identified HLA-C-restricted CMV epitopes were used, and well-studied HLA-B-restricted CMV epitopes were used as well. Carrying CMV and the relevant HLA type showed in public TCR beta signatures. Study conclusions and caveats: Public TCR beta family frequency separated CMV-and-HLA carriers, including in an independent cohort.

TCRdb re-called the reads through MiXCR, storing one row per CDR3 protein. The data show roughly 860,000 distinct CDR3 sequences, with approximately 32% seen just once and approximately 13% held by the top ten. As regards this clonotype: Its antigen is unknown.

The input for sequencing was cultured CD8+ T cells from PBMCs, taken from culture after CMV antigen stimulation. This clonotype originated in a human donor in good health (CMV status not recorded). Some clones in this sample may be carry-over from other donors' samples.

DNA for the CDR3: TGTGCCAGCAGCATCCGACCGGGGTACACAGATACGCAGTATTTT. Amino acid sequence: CASSIRPGYTDTQYF. The rearrangement joins TRBV7-9 to TRBJ2-3; tentatively, D is TRBD2 (5 bases). Trimming cost V 5 bases and J 2 bases, with 14 bases left between them. Germline assignment: CDR1 SEHNR and CDR2 FQNEAQ (reference sequence). The CDR3 contains 15 residues. Together with reference TRBV7-9 and TRBJ2-3, the CDR3 gives the full variable domain: DTGVSQNPRHKITKRGQNVTFRCDPISEHNRLYWYRQTLGQGPEFLTYFQNEAQLEKSRLLSDRFSAERPKGSFSTLEIQRTEQGDSAMYLCASSIRPGYTDTQYFGPGTRLTVL.